Listed below are T cell receptor beta chains from one sample, sequenced in a study of blood T cell repertoires in COVID-19. Here immunoSEQ multiplex PCR was the method, and the copy in TCRdb shows in-frame clones only, minus some. The sample has around 150,000 clones, roughly 80% seen once; the top ten hold 16%. Sequencing was carried out using peripheral blood. The receptors were sampled from a man aged 50 to 59 with acute or convalescent COVID-19. CDR3s include the opening cysteine and the closing phenylalanine or tryptophan. D genes are given only for firm matches. Clone size is stated in some rows and not others, as once, few, many or a class when expanded.

abundance	v_gene	d_gene	j_gene	CDR3aa	CDR3nt
NA	TRBV7-9	NA	TRBJ1-1	CASSSGGEAFF	TGTGCCAGCAGCTCTGGAGGTGAAGCTTTCTTT
once	TRBV15	NA	TRBJ1-4	CATSRARTPNEKLFF	TGTGCCACCAGCAGAGCACGGACTCCAAATGAAAAACTGTTTTTT
NA	TRBV7-9	NA	TRBJ2-4	CASSYYGDLAKNIQYF	TGTGCCAGCTCCTATTACGGGGATCTAGCCAAAAACATTCAGTACTTC
NA	TRBV6-5	NA	TRBJ2-6	CASSYSRSPTVLTF	TGTGCCAGCAGTTACTCCAGGTCCCCCACCGTCCTGACTTTC
NA	TRBV7-2	TRBD2	TRBJ2-2	CASSRAGANTGELFF	TGTGCCAGCAGCCGGGCGGGGGCGAACACCGGGGAGCTGTTTTTT
NA	TRBV28	NA	TRBJ2-7	CASSWTNNRQYF	TGTGCCAGCAGTTGGACAAACAATAGGCAGTACTTC
NA	TRBV24-1	NA	TRBJ1-2	CATSDSGQNYGYTF	TGTGCCACCAGTGATTCAGGACAGAACTATGGCTACACCTTC
NA	TRBV4-1	NA	TRBJ1-6	CASSQREGTGGSPLHF	TGCGCCAGCAGCCAAAGGGAGGGTACGGGCGGTTCACCCCTCCACTTT
once	TRBV5-4	TRBD2	TRBJ2-5	CASSSFSGEETQYF	TGTGCCAGCAGCTCGTTTAGCGGGGAGGAGACCCAGTACTTC
NA	TRBV2	TRBD1	TRBJ2-1	CASRADRGRPNEQFF	TGTGCCAGCAGGGCGGACAGGGGGCGTCCCAATGAGCAGTTCTTC
NA	TRBV18	TRBD2	TRBJ2-5	CASSRTREGETQYF	TGTGCCAGCTCACGAACCAGGGAGGGGGAGACCCAGTACTTC
once	TRBV24-1	NA	TRBJ1-1	CATSRDWNTEAFF	TGTGCCACCAGCAGGGATTGGAACACTGAAGCTTTCTTT
NA	TRBV2	NA	TRBJ1-2	CASSVSGRGQGGYTF	TGTGCCAGCAGTGTCAGTGGCAGGGGACAAGGGGGCTACACCTTC
NA	TRBV5-1	TRBD2	TRBJ2-5	CASSAGLAEETQYF	TGCGCCAGCAGCGCGGGACTAGCGGAAGAGACCCAGTACTTC
once	TRBV6-5	TRBD2	TRBJ2-1	CASSRGLAGVNEQFF	TGTGCCAGCAGCCGTGGGCTAGCGGGGGTTAATGAGCAGTTCTTC
few	TRBV5-5	NA	TRBJ1-5	CASSLDSDQPQHF	TGTGCCAGCAGCTTGGACAGTGATCAGCCCCAGCATTTT
NA	TRBV9	TRBD1	TRBJ1-2	CASAPQGGTYGYTF	TGTGCCAGCGCCCCTCAGGGGGGAACCTATGGCTACACCTTC
few	TRBV4-1	TRBD1	TRBJ2-2	CASSHEDRGYTGELFF	TGCGCCAGCAGCCACGAGGACAGGGGGTACACCGGGGAGCTGTTTTTT
NA	TRBV13	NA	TRBJ2-6	CASSQGTSGANVLTF	TGTGCCAGCAGCCAGGGGACCTCTGGGGCCAACGTCCTGACTTTC
NA	TRBV19	NA	TRBJ1-2	CASSIVQGGYTF	TGTGCCAGTAGTATAGTCCAGGGGGGCTACACCTTC
NA	TRBV6-1	TRBD1	TRBJ2-2	CASSRTGVGTGELFF	TGTGCCAGCAGCCGCACAGGGGTCGGCACCGGGGAGCTGTTTTTT
NA	TRBV12-3/TRBV12-4	NA	TRBJ1-5	CASVEGLSQPQHF	TGTGCCAGCGTAGAGGGCCTGTCGCAGCCCCAGCATTTT
NA	TRBV27	TRBD1	TRBJ1-3	CASSSGQYSGNTIYF	TGTGCCAGCAGTTCGGGACAGTACTCTGGAAACACCATATATTTT
NA	TRBV5-1	TRBD1	TRBJ1-2	CASSLARGTYGYTF	TGCGCCAGCAGCTTGGCCAGGGGGACCTATGGCTACACCTTC
medium-sized	TRBV5-1	TRBD1	TRBJ1-2	CASSGGTGGTEGYTF	TGCGCCAGCAGCGGCGGGACAGGGGGGACGGAAGGCTACACCTTC
NA	TRBV12-5	NA	TRBJ2-3	CASGLYGLWDTQYF	TGTGCTAGTGGTTTGTACGGGTTGTGGGATACGCAGTATTTT
few	TRBV7-9	TRBD1	TRBJ2-7	CASSFTDRAYEQYF	TGTGCCAGCAGCTTTACTGACAGGGCCTACGAGCAGTACTTC
NA	TRBV21-1	NA	TRBJ1-3	CRSRQGVRNTIYF	TGTCGATCCCGTCAGGGGGTAAGAAACACCATATATTTT
NA	TRBV5-5	TRBD1	TRBJ2-7	CASSPGTGVGEQYF	TGTGCCAGCAGTCCCGGGACAGGGGTCGGCGAGCAGTACTTC
NA	TRBV19	TRBD1	TRBJ1-1	CASSTGGEAFF	TGTGCCAGTAGCACAGGGGGAGAAGCTTTCTTT
NA	TRBV7-8	NA	TRBJ2-2	CASSYPTGELFF	TGTGCCAGCAGCTATCCGACCGGGGAGCTGTTTTTT
NA	TRBV6-5	NA	TRBJ1-1	CASPRGGQLTEAFF	TGTGCCAGCCCTCGGGGGGGGCAACTCACTGAAGCTTTCTTT
NA	TRBV7-6	TRBD2	TRBJ2-1	CASSSDPSGDYNEQFF	TGTGCCAGCAGCTCCGACCCTAGCGGGGACTACAATGAGCAGTTCTTC
few	TRBV3-1/TRBV3-2	NA	TRBJ1-3	CASSQGAPTRYSGNTIYF	TGTGCCAGCAGCCAGGGGGCGCCGACCCGCTACTCTGGAAACACCATATATTTT
NA	TRBV3-1/TRBV3-2	TRBD2	TRBJ2-3	CASSLRRLAGGKSTDTQYF	TGTGCCAGCAGCCTACGTAGGCTAGCGGGGGGTAAGAGCACAGATACGCAGTATTTT
few	TRBV5-1	NA	TRBJ2-7	CASSLWAGEQYF	TGCGCCAGCAGCTTATGGGCTGGGGAGCAGTACTTC
NA	TRBV6-1	TRBD1	TRBJ2-5	CASSELGQQETQYF	TGTGCCAGCAGTGAATTGGGACAGCAAGAGACCCAGTACTTC
NA	TRBV15	TRBD1	TRBJ1-4	CATRTRDSSNEKLFF	TGTGCCACCAGGACCAGGGACAGCTCTAATGAAAAACTGTTTTTT
NA	TRBV5-4	TRBD1	TRBJ1-2	CASIADRGNYGYTF	TGTGCCAGCATCGCGGACAGGGGAAACTATGGCTACACCTTC
NA	TRBV2	NA	TRBJ1-3	CASLTGTWGNTIYF	TGTGCCAGCCTTACCGGGACATGGGGAAACACCATATATTTT
NA	TRBV7-3	NA	TRBJ1-1	CASSPQGGAEAFF	TGTGCCAGCAGCCCCCAGGGAGGAGCTGAAGCTTTCTTT
NA	TRBV5-1	NA	TRBJ1-2	CASSDPTEAANYGYTF	TGCGCCAGCAGCGACCCGACAGAAGCAGCTAACTATGGCTACACCTTC